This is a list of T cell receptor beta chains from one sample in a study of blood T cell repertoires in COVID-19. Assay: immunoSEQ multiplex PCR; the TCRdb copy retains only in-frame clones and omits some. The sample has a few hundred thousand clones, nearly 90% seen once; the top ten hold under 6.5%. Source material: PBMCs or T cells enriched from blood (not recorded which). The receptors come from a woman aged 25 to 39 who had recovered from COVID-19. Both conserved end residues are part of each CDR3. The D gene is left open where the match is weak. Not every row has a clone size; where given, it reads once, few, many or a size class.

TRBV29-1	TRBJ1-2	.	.	CSVLAGRTNYGYTF	TGCAGCGTTTTAGCGGGCAGAACTAACTATGGCTACACCTTC
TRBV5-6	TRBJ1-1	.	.	CASSPTGTLTLEAFF	TGTGCCAGCAGCCCGACCGGGACTTTAACCCTAGAAGCTTTCTTT
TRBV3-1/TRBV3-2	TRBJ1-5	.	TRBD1	CASSRGQGPDQPQHF	TGTGCCAGCAGCCGCGGACAGGGCCCCGATCAGCCCCAGCATTTT
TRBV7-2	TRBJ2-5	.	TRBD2	CASSLGLSGAMGKTQYF	TGTGCCAGCAGCTTAGGCCTTAGCGGGGCCATGGGAAAGACCCAGTACTTC
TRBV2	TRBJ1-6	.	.	CASSRQVNNSPLHF	TGTGCCAGCAGTCGACAGGTCAATAATTCACCCCTCCACTTT
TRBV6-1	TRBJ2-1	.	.	CASSERGIPYNEQFF	TGTGCCAGCAGTGAACGGGGAATACCCTACAATGAGCAGTTCTTC
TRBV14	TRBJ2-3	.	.	CASSQNVQDTQYF	TGTGCCAGCAGCCAAAATGTTCAAGATACGCAGTATTTT
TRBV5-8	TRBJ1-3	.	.	CASSLDSSGNTIYF	TGTGCCAGCAGCCTGGACAGCTCTGGAAACACCATATATTTT
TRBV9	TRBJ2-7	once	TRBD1	CASSPQPGQGAYEQYF	TGTGCCAGCAGCCCTCAACCGGGACAGGGGGCCTACGAGCAGTACTTC
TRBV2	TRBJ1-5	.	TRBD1	CASSPDRDYQPQHF	TGTGCCAGCAGTCCGGACAGGGATTATCAGCCCCAGCATTTT
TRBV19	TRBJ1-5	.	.	CASSVRTGTHYSNQPQHF	TGTGCCAGTAGTGTACGTACCGGGACACACTATAGCAATCAGCCCCAGCATTTT
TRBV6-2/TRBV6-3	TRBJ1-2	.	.	CASSSFYERDYGYTF	TGTGCCAGCAGTTCCTTTTATGAGAGGGACTATGGCTACACCTTC
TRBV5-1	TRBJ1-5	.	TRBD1	CASSPTGGNYQPQHF	TGCGCCAGCAGCCCAACAGGGGGCAACTATCAGCCCCAGCATTTT
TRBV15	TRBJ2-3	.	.	CATSRGGQGTDTQYF	TGTGCCACCAGCAGAGGGGGGCAGGGCACAGATACGCAGTATTTT
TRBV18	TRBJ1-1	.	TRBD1	CASSFDRADTEAFF	TGTGCCAGCTCATTTGACAGGGCGGACACTGAAGCTTTCTTT
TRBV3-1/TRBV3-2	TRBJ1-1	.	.	CASSPREPGNTEAFF	TGTGCCAGCAGCCCCCGGGAGCCTGGGAACACTGAAGCTTTCTTT
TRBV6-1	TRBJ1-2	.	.	CASSFDTYGYTF	TGTGCCAGCAGTTTCGACACCTATGGCTACACCTTC
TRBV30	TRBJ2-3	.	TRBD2	CAWSRLAGVTDTQYF	TGTGCCTGGAGCCGACTAGCGGGGGTCACAGATACGCAGTATTTT
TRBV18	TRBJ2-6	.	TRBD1	CASSPGGQMAGANVLTF	TGTGCCAGCTCACCAGGGGGACAGATGGCCGGGGCCAACGTCCTGACTTTC
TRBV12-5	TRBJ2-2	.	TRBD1	CASEVVRTGVPGELFF	TGTGCTAGCGAGGTTGTCAGGACAGGGGTCCCCGGGGAGCTGTTTTTT
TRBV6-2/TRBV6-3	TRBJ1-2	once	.	CASSYRRGAYGYTF	TGTGCCAGCAGTTACAGACGGGGAGCCTATGGCTACACCTTC
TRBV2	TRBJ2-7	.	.	CATHSGGISSYEQYF	TGTGCCACGCATTCTGGGGGGATTAGCTCCTACGAGCAGTACTTC
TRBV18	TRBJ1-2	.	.	CASSDSDLRGYTF	TGTGCCAGCTCCGACTCCGATTTGAGGGGCTACACCTTC
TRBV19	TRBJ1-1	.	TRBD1	CASTPALGTGGFGAFF	TGTGCCAGTACTCCAGCCCTCGGGACAGGGGGCTTCGGGGCTTTCTTT
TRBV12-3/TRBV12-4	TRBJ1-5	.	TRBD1	CASNGQGRQPQHF	TGTGCCAGCAACGGACAGGGTCGACAGCCCCAGCATTTT
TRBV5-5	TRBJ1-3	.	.	CASSLEPGDRGNTIYF	TGTGCCAGCAGCTTGGAGCCGGGGGATCGTGGAAACACCATATATTTT
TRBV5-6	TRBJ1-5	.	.	CASSLTQVPGNQPQHF	TGTGCCAGCAGCCTCACACAGGTCCCCGGGAATCAGCCCCAGCATTTT
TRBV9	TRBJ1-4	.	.	CASSVATATNEKLFF	TGTGCCAGCAGCGTAGCTACCGCAACTAATGAAAAACTGTTTTTT
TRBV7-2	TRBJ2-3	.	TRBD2	CASSAQLAGGPGDTQYF	TGTGCCAGCAGCGCACAACTAGCGGGGGGGCCCGGGGATACGCAGTATTTT
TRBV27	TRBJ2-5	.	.	CASSLSGAGAQETQYF	TGTGCCAGCAGTTTATCCGGGGCAGGGGCTCAAGAGACCCAGTACTTC
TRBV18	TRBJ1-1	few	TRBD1	CASSPDRVGNEAFF	TGTGCCAGCTCACCGGACAGGGTCGGGAATGAAGCTTTCTTT
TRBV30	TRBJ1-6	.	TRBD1	CAWSVETGALHF	TGTGCCTGGAGTGTGGAGACAGGGGCCCTTCACTTT
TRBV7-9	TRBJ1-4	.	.	CASSTGETTNEKLFF	TGTGCCAGCAGCACAGGAGAGACAACTAATGAAAAACTGTTTTTT
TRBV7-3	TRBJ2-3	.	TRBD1	CASSLYRGSTDTQYF	TGTGCCAGCAGCTTATACAGGGGAAGCACAGATACGCAGTATTTT
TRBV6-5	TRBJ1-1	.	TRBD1	CASKWDSDTEAFF	TGTGCCAGCAAATGGGACAGTGACACTGAAGCTTTCTTT
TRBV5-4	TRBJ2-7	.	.	CASSRAGRPGEQYF	TGTGCCAGCAGCCGGGCGGGCAGGCCGGGGGAGCAGTACTTC
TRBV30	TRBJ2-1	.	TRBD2	CAWSVPRLADLNEQFF	TGTGCCTGGAGTGTACCGCGACTAGCGGACCTCAATGAGCAGTTCTTC
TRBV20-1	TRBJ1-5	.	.	CSASGGGGNQPQHF	TGCAGTGCTAGTGGGGGGGGTGGCAATCAGCCCCAGCATTTT
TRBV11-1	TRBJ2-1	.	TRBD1	CASSRDRREQFF	TGTGCCAGCAGCCGGGACAGACGTGAGCAGTTCTTC
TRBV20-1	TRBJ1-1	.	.	CSATREPEAFF	TGCAGTGCCACCCGAGAACCGGAAGCTTTCTTT
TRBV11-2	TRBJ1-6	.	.	CASSLLGSGNSPLHF	TGTGCCAGCAGCCTATTGGGGTCAGGGAATTCACCCCTCCACTTT
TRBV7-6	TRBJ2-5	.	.	CASSLLVSRQQETQYF	TGTGCCAGCAGCTTACTCGTCTCTCGCCAGCAAGAGACCCAGTACTTC
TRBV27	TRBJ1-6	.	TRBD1	CASRHGRQGAYNSPLHF	TGTGCCAGCAGACATGGGAGACAGGGGGCTTATAATTCACCCCTCCACTTT
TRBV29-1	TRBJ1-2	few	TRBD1	CSYTPRTGGNYGYTF	TGCAGTTATACTCCCCGGACAGGGGGTAATTATGGCTACACCTTC
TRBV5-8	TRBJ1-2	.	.	CASRQELISNYGYTF	TGTGCCAGCAGGCAAGAACTCATCTCTAACTATGGCTACACCTTC
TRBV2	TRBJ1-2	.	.	CASSEGRARGYTF	TGTGCCAGCAGTGAAGGGCGGGCGCGCGGCTACACCTTC
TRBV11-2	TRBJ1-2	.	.	CASSLRPAEGYTF	TGTGCCAGCAGCTTACGACCGGCGGAAGGCTACACCTTC
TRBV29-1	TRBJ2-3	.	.	CRVGTSTDTQYF	TGCAGGGTAGGGACTAGCACAGATACGCAGTATTTT
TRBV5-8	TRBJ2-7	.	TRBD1	CASSLSGTGAYEQYF	TGTGCCAGCAGCTTGTCCGGGACAGGGGCTTACGAGCAGTACTTC
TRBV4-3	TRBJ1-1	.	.	CASSQRVADEAFF	TGCGCCAGCAGCCAAAGGGTAGCGGATGAAGCTTTCTTT
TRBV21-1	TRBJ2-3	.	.	CASSTYQNPRGPSTDTQYF	TGTGCCAGCAGCACTTATCAAAACCCCAGGGGACCTAGCACAGATACGCAGTATTTT
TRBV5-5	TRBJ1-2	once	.	CASSYPAPAGGYTF	TGTGCCAGCAGTTACCCGGCCCCAGCGGGCGGCTACACCTTC
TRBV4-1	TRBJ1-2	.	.	CASSHLPVSGGYTF	TGCGCCAGCAGCCACCTCCCAGTCTCTGGCGGCTACACCTTC
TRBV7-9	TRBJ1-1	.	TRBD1	CASSSSGGMNTEAFF	TGTGCCAGCAGCTCTTCAGGGGGAATGAACACTGAAGCTTTCTTT